This T cell receptor beta chain derives from a study of technical replicates of blood from several donors. The V gene lost 0 bases and the J gene lost 7 bases, with 12 bases spanning the gap. The CDR3 has 14 residues. CDR1 and CDR2 (germline): LGHNA, YNFKEQ. The method was immunoSEQ multiplex PCR; TCRdb's version includes in-frame clones alone and lacks a portion of them. This sample has tens of thousands of clones, with roughly 98% found just once. Sequenced: T cells isolated from PBMCs. The sequence was collected from a human donor in good health. The J gene is TRBJ1-2, the V gene TRBV4-2; D gene uncertain. Here the CDR3 DNA reads TGTGCCAGCAGCCAAGAGGTATCCTCCGGTGGCTACACCTTC. It yields the protein CASSQEVSSGGYTF.